Included here is one T cell receptor (beta chain) sequence, with context. The data originate from a study of blood T cell repertoires in COVID-19. Whole-study context: The United States, Italy and Spain were the sources of the acute and convalescent COVID-19 samples. Sources were T cells, B-cell-depleted T cells, or PBMCs; the material itself was cDNA or gDNA.

The method was immunoSEQ multiplex PCR; TCRdb's version includes in-frame clones alone and lacks a portion of them. The table includes 300,000 or so clones, just under 85% detected once. V shed 4 bases, J shed 2 bases, and the junction held 6 bases outside the gene matches. The CDR3 has 16 residues. The germline V gene encodes CDR1 SGHVS and CDR2 FNYEAQ. Sequenced material: peripheral blood. The chain links TRBV7-6 to TRBJ2-3, with TRBD2 identical over 10 bases. The TCR sequence derives from a woman aged 45-59 years with active or convalescent COVID-19. In DNA form, the CDR3 reads TGTGCCAGCAGCTCGGGACTAGCGCGACACACAGATACGCAGTATTTT. The encoded protein is CASSSGLARHTDTQYF.